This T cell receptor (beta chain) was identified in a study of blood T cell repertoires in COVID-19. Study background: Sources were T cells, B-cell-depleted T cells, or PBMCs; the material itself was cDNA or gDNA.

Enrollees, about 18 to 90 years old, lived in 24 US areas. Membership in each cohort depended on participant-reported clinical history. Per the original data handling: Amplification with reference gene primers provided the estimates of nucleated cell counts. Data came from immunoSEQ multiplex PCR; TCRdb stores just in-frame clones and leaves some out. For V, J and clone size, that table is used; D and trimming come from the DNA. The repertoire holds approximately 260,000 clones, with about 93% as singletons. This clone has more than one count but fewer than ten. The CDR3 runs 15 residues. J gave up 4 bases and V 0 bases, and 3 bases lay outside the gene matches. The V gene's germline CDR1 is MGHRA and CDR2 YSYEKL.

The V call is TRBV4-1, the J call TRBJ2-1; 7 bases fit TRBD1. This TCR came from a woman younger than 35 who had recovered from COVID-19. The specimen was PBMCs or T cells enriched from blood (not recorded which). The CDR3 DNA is TGCGCCAGCAGCCAAGACGCACAGGGGTACAATGAGCAGTTCTTC. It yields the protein CASSQDAQGYNEQFF.